This TCR beta chain was retrieved from a study of resident and recirculating memory T cells in vitiligo. Study observations and caveats: Non-conserved TCRs across sites and patients suggested distinct clones per lesion.

A remark on this clone: Its antigen is currently unknown.

The germline V gene encodes CDR1 LNHDA and CDR2 SQIVND (reference sequence). V was pared by 5 bases and J by 4 bases, with 13 bases between. This CDR3 is 14 amino acids long. Confetti depigmentation, marking active vitiligo, was absent in these patients. This table comes from immunoSEQ multiplex PCR, and its TCRdb copy is limited to in-frame clones, with some not included. The sample shows tens of thousands of clones, approximately 93% of them seen only once. The chain recombines TRBV19 with TRBJ2-3, with D perhaps TRBD1 (6 bases). Input material: blood. The sequence derives from a male donor with vitiligo. The CDR3 DNA reads as TGTGCCAGTAGTTTGGGGGCGAGCCCAGATACGCAGTATTTT. Residues: CASSLGASPDTQYF. Variable domain in full (rest from reference TRBV19 and TRBJ2-3): DGGITQSPKYLFRKEGQNVTLSCEQNLNHDAMYWYRQDPGQGLRLIYYSQIVNDFQKGDIAEGYSVSREKKESFPLTVTSAQKNPTAFYLCASSLGASPDTQYFGPGTRLTVL.